This T cell receptor beta chain is drawn from a study of a mutant IDH1 vaccine in newly diagnosed glioma listed by TCRdb under 2021. A note on the overall study: Patients were given eight vaccinations, in weeks 1, 3, 5, 7, 11, 15, 19 and 23, which matched visits V03 through V10. For exploratory analyses, longitudinal TCRB deep sequencing was carried out in roughly 25 treated patients wherever samples were available. Peripheral blood samples were drawn at six visits, namely V03 (baseline), V05, V07, V10, V12 and V13. Vaccination was initiated 4-6 weeks after radiotherapy alone, or concurrently with temozolomide cycles in the chemotherapy-containing groups. Of the approximately 35 treated patients, around 62% were male and approximately 38% were female, and a mean age of roughly 37 years was recorded. Prior to enrollment, standard therapy consisting of radiotherapy alone, temozolomide alone, or radiochemotherapy with temozolomide had been administered to patients, with the combination being received by most patients.

On this clone itself: No cognate antigen has been identified for it. Per-base qualities were not stored, and no clone one base away is much larger.

Trimming costs V 7 bases and J 6 bases, and their ends lie 22 bases apart. The CDR3 has 15 amino acids, counting the end cysteine and phenylalanine. Kept here is only the CDR3 DNA, which spans 45 bases and is read in frame from base 1. The germline V gene sets CDR1 to MNHEY and CDR2 to SVGAGI. Library construction relied on the immunoSEQ multiplex PCR assay. Rearranged TCR beta chain sequences were amplified with the hsTCRB Kit following the manufacturer's protocol. An Illumina MiSeq was used to sequence the TCRB libraries. As for the original processing: The kit vendor's proprietary platform handled demultiplexing, trimming and gene mapping. Here the immuneACCESS table is served through TCRdb, limited to in-frame sequences with V and J called. Missing clones are a known gap in these copies; in checked studies unresolved V genes cover under half, and the rest lacks a known reason. V, J and clone size derive from that table, while D and trimming were established from the DNA sequence. The sample table holds 50,000 to 60,000 clones, of which 80% were seen once. Clones ranked in the top ten supply 5% to 7.5% of the sample.

The sample's time point label, in plain terms: week 23, last vaccination. A 20-mer mutant IDH1 peptide at 300 micrograms in Montanide made up each vaccine dose, which was injected subcutaneously together with topical imiquimod. Newly diagnosed WHO grade 3 or 4 IDH1-mutant astrocytomas showing loss of nuclear ATRX were present in the donors. The samples were drawn from NOA16, a multicentre, single-arm, open-label phase I trial in Germany that tested a mutant IDH1 peptide vaccine in humans for the first time. The DNeasy Blood and Tissue Kit was used to extract genomic DNA from EDTA blood for TCRB sequencing. Study-wide findings and limitations: Pseudoprogression appeared unrelated to alterations in the top peripheral T cell clonotypes detected by TCRB sequencing. The authors stated that sample limitations prevented analyses of patient blood samples from being reproduced. Immune responses induced by the vaccine were seen in around 93% of patients across multiple MHC alleles. Availability determined which PBMC samples were chosen for TCRB deep sequencing.

The chain links TRBV6-5 with TRBJ2-7; perhaps TRBD2 is the D gene, with 6 bases matching. This sequence originates from a man aged 40-55 years with glioma. The source was PBMCs, collected from a glioma patient whose treatment included an IDH1 peptide vaccine. The nucleotides read TGTGCCAGCACTCCGATTGGGGGGACCCGAGGCGAGCAGTACTTC. Its amino acids are CASTPIGGTRGEQYF.